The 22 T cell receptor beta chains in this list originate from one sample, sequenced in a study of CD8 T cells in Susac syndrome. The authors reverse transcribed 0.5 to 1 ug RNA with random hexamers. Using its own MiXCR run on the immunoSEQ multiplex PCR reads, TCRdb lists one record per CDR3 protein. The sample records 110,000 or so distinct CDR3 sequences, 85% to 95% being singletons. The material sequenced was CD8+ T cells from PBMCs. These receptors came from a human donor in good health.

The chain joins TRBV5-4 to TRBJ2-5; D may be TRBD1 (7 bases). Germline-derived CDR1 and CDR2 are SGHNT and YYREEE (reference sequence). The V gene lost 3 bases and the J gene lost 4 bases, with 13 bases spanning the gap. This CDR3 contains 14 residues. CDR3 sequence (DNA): TGTGCCAGCAGCTCGTTCAGGGGGGTAGAGACCCAGTACTTC. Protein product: CASSSFRGVETQYF.

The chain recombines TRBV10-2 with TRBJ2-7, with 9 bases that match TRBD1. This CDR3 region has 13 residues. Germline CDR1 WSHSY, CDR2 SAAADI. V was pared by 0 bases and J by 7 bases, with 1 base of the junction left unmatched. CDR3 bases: TGCGCCAGCAGTGAGTCGACAGGGGGAGAGCAGTACTTC. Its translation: CASSESTGGEQYF.

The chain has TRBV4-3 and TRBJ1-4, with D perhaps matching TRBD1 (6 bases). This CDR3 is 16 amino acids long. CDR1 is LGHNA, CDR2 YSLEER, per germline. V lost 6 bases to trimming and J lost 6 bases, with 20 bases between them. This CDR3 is CASRPRGGGGDEKLFF. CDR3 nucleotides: TGCGCCAGCAGGCCAAGAGGAGGAGGGGGAGATGAAAAACTGTTTTTT.

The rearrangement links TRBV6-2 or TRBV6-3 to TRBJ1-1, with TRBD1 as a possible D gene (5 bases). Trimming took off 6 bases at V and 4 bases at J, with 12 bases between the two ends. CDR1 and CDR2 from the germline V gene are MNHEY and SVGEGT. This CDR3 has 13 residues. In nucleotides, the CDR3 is TGTGCCAGCAGCGGGGTGGGGGGCACTGAAGCTTTCTTT. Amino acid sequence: CASSGVGGTEAFF.

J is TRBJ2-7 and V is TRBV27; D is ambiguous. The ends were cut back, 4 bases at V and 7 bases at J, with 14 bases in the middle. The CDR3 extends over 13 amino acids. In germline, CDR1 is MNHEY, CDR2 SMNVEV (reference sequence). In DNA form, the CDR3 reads TGTGCCAGCAGTTATGGCTCCGGTCGGGAGCAGTACTTC. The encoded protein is CASSYGSGREQYF.

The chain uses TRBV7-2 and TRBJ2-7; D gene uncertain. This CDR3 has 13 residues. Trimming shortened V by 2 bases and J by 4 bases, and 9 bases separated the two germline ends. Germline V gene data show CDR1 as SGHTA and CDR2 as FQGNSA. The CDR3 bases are TGTGCCAGCAGCTTATCGAAGGTTTACGAGCAGTACTTC. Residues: CASSLSKVYEQYF.

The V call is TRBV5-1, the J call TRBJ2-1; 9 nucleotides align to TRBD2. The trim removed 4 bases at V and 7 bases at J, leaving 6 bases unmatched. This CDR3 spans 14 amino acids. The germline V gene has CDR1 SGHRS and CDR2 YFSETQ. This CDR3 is CASSPSGELNEQFF. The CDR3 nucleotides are TGCGCCAGCAGCCCTAGCGGGGAGTTGAATGAGCAGTTCTTC.

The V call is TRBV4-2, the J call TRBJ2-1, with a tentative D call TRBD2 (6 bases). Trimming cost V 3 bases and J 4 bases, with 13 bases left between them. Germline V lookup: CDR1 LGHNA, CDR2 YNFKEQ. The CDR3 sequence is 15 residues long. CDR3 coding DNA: TGTGCCAGCAGCCAGGAACTTGCGGGGTACAATGAGCAGTTCTTC. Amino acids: CASSQELAGYNEQFF.

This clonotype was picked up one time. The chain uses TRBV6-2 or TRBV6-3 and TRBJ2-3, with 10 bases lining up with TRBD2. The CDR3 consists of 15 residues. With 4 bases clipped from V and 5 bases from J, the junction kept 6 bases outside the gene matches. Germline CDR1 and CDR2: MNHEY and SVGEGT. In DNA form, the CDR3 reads TGTGCCAGCAGTTCCAGGACTAGCGGAGGAGATACGCAGTATTTT. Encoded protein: CASSSRTSGGDTQYF.

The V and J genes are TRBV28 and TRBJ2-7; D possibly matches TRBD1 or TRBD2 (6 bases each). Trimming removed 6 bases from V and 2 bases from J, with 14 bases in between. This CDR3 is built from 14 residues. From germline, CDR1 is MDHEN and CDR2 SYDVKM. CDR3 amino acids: CASRESGAPYEQYF. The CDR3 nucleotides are TGTGCCAGCAGGGAATCGGGGGCCCCCTACGAGCAGTACTTC.

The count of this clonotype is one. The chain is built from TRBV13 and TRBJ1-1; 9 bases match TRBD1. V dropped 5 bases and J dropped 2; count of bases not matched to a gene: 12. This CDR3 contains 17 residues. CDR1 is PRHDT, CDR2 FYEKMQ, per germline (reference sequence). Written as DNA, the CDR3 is TGTGCCAGCAGCGAGCGTACAGGGGGCGATTTAAACACTGAAGCTTTCTTT. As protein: CASSERTGGDLNTEAFF.

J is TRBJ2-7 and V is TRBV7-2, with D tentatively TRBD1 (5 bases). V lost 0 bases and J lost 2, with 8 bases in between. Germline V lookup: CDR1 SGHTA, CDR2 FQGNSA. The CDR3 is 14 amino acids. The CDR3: CASSLAMGPYEQYF. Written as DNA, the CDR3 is TGTGCCAGCAGCTTAGCGATGGGGCCCTACGAGCAGTACTTC.

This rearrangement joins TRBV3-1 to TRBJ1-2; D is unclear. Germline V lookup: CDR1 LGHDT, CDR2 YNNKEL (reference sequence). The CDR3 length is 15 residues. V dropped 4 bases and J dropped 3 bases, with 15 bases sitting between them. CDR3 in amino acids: CASSLYGVSDYGYTF. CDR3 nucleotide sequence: TGTGCCAGCAGCCTGTACGGGGTAAGCGACTATGGCTACACCTTC.

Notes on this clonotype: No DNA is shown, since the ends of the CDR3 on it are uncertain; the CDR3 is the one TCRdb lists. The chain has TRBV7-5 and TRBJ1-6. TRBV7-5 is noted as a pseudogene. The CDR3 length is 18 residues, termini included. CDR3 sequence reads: CISVPEAYRSSYNSPLHF.

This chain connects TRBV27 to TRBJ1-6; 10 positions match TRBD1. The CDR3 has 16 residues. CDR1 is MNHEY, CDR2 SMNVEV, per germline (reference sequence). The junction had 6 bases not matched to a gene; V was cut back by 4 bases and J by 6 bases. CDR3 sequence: CASSYYWTGGNSPLHF. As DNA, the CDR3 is TGTGCCAGCAGTTATTACTGGACAGGGGGTAATTCACCCCTCCACTTT.

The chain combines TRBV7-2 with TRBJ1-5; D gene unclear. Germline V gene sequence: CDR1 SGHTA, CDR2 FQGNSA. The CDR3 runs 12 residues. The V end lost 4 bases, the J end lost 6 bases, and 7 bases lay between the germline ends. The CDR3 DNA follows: TGTGCCAGCAGCTCGGACGCTCAGCCCCAGCATTTT. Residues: CASSSDAQPQHF.

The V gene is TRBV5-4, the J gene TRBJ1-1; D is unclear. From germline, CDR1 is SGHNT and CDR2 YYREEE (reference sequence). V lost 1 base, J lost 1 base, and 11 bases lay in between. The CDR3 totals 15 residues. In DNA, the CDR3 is TGTGCCAGCAGCTTGCCGGGCTCGGGGAACACTGAAGCTTTCTTT. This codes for CASSLPGSGNTEAFF.

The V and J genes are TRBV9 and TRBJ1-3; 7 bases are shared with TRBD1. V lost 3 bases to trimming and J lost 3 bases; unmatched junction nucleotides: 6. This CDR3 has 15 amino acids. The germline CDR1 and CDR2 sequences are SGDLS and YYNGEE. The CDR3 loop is CASSATGADGNTIYF. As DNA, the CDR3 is TGTGCCAGCAGCGCCACAGGGGCGGATGGAAACACCATATATTTT.

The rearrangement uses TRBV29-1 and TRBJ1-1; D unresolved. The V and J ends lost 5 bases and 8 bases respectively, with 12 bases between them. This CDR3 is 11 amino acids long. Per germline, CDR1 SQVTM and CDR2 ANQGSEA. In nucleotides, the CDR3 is TGCAGCGTTTTTGTAGGCAGAGAAGCTTTCTTT. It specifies CSVFVGREAFF.

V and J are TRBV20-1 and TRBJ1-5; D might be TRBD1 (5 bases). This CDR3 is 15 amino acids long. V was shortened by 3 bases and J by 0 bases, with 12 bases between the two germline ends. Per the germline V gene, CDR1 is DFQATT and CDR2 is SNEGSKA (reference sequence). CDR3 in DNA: TGCAGTGCTAGGAAGGGCGGGGGTAGCAATCAGCCCCAGCATTTT. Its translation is CSARKGGGSNQPQHF.

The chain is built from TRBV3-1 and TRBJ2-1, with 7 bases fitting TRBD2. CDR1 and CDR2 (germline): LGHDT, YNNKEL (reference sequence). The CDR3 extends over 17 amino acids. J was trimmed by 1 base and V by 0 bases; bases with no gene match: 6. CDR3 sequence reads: CASSQDERDMSYNEQFF. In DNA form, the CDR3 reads TGTGCCAGCAGCCAAGACGAGCGGGATATGTCCTACAATGAGCAGTTCTTC.

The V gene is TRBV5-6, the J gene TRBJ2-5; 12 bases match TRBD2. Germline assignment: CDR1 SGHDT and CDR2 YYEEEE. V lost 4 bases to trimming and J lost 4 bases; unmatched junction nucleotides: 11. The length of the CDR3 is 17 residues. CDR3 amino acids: CASSPPLAGGGLETQYF. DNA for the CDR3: TGTGCCAGCAGCCCACCACTAGCGGGGGGAGGGTTAGAGACCCAGTACTTC.